This TCR beta chain came from a study of long-term antiretroviral therapy in people with HIV (dated by TCRdb to between 2020 and 2023). Background for the entire study: Collection of the earliest samples took place about a decade ahead of the 2015 WHO recommendation for immediate ART, at a time when ART was typically delayed until CD4 counts fell. A retrospective serial study tested whether ART initiation and durable HIV suppression were associated with changes in peripheral blood TRB repertoire composition and diversity. A total of some 200 cryopreserved PBMC samples came from 25 to 30 adults with confirmed HIV infection and were collected serially over a mean of roughly six years (range 1-12). Of the 25 to 30 participants with HIV, approximately twelve were female. No cross-contamination during QIAcube processing turned up in test extractions that ran a monoclonal T-cell line alongside 30 to 40 polyclonal samples. The investigation overall reported the following: Compared with controls, HIV repertoires had narrower CDR3 length ranges, and the network structure pointed to an antigen-experienced repertoire that shifted only slightly toward naive after ART. Starting ART was linked to a significant rise in TRB diversity, yet even after long-term ART the diversity remained significantly lower than in transplant donor controls. No data were available on ART adherence, viral resistance or therapy changes, limiting inferences about post-ART repertoire changes. The samples span the years 2004 to 2017, and the ART regimens used may be less effective than current regimens. Because pre-ART samples had limited cell numbers, unsorted PBMC were profiled rather than sorted CD4+ and CD8+ T cells. Expanded TRB clones identified before ART initiation dominated the repertoire at all time points, although this dominance fluctuated and declined in many PLHIV after ART. Because PBMC availability was limited, only the TCR beta chain was sequenced, with no alpha chain pairing.

On this clone itself: This clone's antigen is unknown. The record has no base qualities; no much larger clone is one base away.

Participants were included only if at least one PBMC sample before ART initiation and at least two post-ART samples were available. Every participant with HIV received treatment in the United States of America. Before DNA extraction, cryopreserved samples containing roughly 0.9-10 million PBMC were thawed and washed. At the time of the earliest PBMC sample, participants with HIV were aged between about 20 and 60 years. Each participant contributed PBMC samples from 1-4 timepoints before ART initiation and 2-8 timepoints after ART initiation, with a median of 7 samples. Serial HIV viral load, CD4+ T-cell count, ART history and demographic data were obtained for every participant. Using a Qiagen kit on a QIAcube, genomic DNA was extracted from unsorted PBMC, with samples processed in batches of 12. The immunoSEQ hsTCRB v3.0 assay was used at survey level resolution for TRB variable region sequencing. The targeted TRB sequencing depth was about 40,000-55,000 T-cell genomes per sample. An Illumina MiSeq with a v3 150-cycle kit was used to sequence the pooled TRB libraries. Turning to the authors' computational methods: Repertoire analysis was run in R within a reproducible Nextflow workflow that covered QC, data transformation and analysis. Custom analyses were implemented in LymphoSeq2, an R package for AIRR-Seq data exploration. A few samples that produced fewer than 5000 total TRB sequences were removed, so 150 to 200 HIV repertoires were analyzed. Among the 180 to 200 retained HIV repertoires, some 60 were collected before ART initiation and 120 to 140 were collected after ART initiation. Each repertoire was downsampled to 5000 TRB nucleotide sequences, and summary statistics were averaged across 100 downsampling iterations. TRB sequences were retained for analysis only if CDR3 regions of at least seven amino acids were present. Diversity was measured with a Shannon entropy-derived clonality score and the Gini coefficient. In repertoire networks, the top 5000 CDR3 amino acid sequences were linked whenever an edit distance of one separated two sequences. GLIPH2 predicted antigen specificity groups and MHC restriction for TRB CDR3 amino acid sequences. Known CMV, EBV, HIV or tissue antigen associations were flagged by matching CDR3 amino acid sequences against VDJdb and McPAS-TCR. Pre-ART, post-ART and control groups were compared with Wilcoxon signed-rank tests and Holm-Bonferroni correction. Drawn from immuneACCESS, this table holds only the in-frame rearrangements with V and J called that TCRdb kept. Clones are partly lost; checked studies trace under half to an unresolved V gene and leave the rest unexplained. The V and J calls and the clone size are those of that table, but D and trimming were determined from the DNA. The sample contains some 25,000 clones, roughly 80% of them found a single time. The ten largest make up 5.6% of the sample.

This sequence originates from a man under 40 with HIV. Sequenced here: unsorted PBMCs, sampled 0.7 years before starting antiretroviral therapy.

Read as DNA, the sequence is TGTGCCAGCAGCCTCGCTAGCGGGGGGCTCCTGGAGGAGCAGTACTTC. Translated, it reads CASSLASGGLLEEQYF. The sequence joins TRBV27 to TRBJ2-7, with 11 bases matching TRBD2. According to the germline V gene (reference sequence), CDR1 reads MNHEY and CDR2 reads SMNVEV. The CDR3 runs 16 residues from the cysteine to the phenylalanine. Only CDR3 DNA is held: 48 bases, read in frame from base 1. Ends trimmed: V by 6 bases, J by 7 bases; bases unmatched to a gene: 14.